These T cell receptor beta chains were read from a single sample in a study of regulatory T cells in long-lasting Graves disease. TCRdb itself ran the multiplex PCR reads through MiXCR, one entry per CDR3 protein. The profile shows 400,000 to 500,000 distinct CDR3 sequences, over 12% of them singletons. The same data also went into a second study, on T cells in Graves' hyperthyroidism and ophthalmopathy.

The sample in question was peripheral blood mononuclear cells (PBMCs), obtained at new diagnosis, from a patient treated with antithyroid drugs. The receptor source for this set is a woman between 40 and 55 years old with Graves disease. Each CDR3 is given with its conserved first and last residue. The D gene is left open where the match is weak. Size is stated for part of the rows, as once, few or many counts, or as a class when the clone is expanded.

.	many	TRBV30	TRBJ1-1	TGTGCCTGGAGTGGTGGGAGGCGGACTGAAGCTTTCTTT	CAWSGGRRTEAFF
TRBD2	many	TRBV28	TRBJ2-5	TGTGCCAGCCTTGGACTAGCGGGAGACTCGGAGACCCAGTACTTC	CASLGLAGDSETQYF
TRBD2	.	TRBV11-3	TRBJ2-2	TGTGCCAGCAGCCGGACTAGCGGAGCGAACACCGGGGAGCTGTTTTTT	CASSRTSGANTGELFF
.	.	TRBV6-1	TRBJ2-1	TGTGCCAGCAGTCACGACTCCAGCTACAATGAGCAGTTCTTC	CASSHDSSYNEQFF
.	many	TRBV28	TRBJ1-4	TGTGCCAGCAGTTTTAACCGGGGGGCAACTAATGAAAAACTGTTTTTT	CASSFNRGATNEKLFF
.	many	TRBV11-3	TRBJ1-2	TGTGCCAGCAGTTACCGTGGGAACTATGGCTACACCTTC	CASSYRGNYGYTF
.	many	TRBV7-2	TRBJ2-3	TGTGCCAGCAGCGGATGGGACTTTCTTAGCACAGATACGCAGTATTTT	CASSGWDFLSTDTQYF
.	few	TRBV19	TRBJ2-7	TGTGCCAGTAGTCCGGCGTCAACCTACGAGCAGTACTTC	CASSPASTYEQYF
TRBD1	.	TRBV19	TRBJ2-1	TGTGCCAGTAGTATATCTTCGTGGGACAGGGGCAATGAGCAGTTCTTC	CASSISSWDRGNEQFF
.	many	TRBV12-3/TRBV12-4	TRBJ1-1	TGTGCCAGCAGTTTCCTAGGAACTGAAGCTTTCTTT	CASSFLGTEAFF
.	many	TRBV30	TRBJ1-2	TGTGCCTGGAGCGACAATAACTATGGCTACACCTTC	CAWSDNNYGYTF
TRBD2	.	TRBV6-2/TRBV6-3	TRBJ2-1	TGTGCCAGCACCCCGGGACTAGCGGGGGGGATCTACAATGAGCAGTTCTTC	CASTPGLAGGIYNEQFF
.	many	TRBV6-5	TRBJ2-7	TGTGCCAGCAGTTACTCCGTCAGGTTATCCTACGAGCAGTACTTC	CASSYSVRLSYEQYF
.	.	TRBV19	TRBJ2-7	TGTGCCAGTACCTTGATTAGCGGTACCTACGAGCAGTACTTC	CASTLISGTYEQYF
.	few	TRBV11-1	TRBJ2-2	TGTGCCAGCAGCCATTCCGGGGAGCTGTTTTTT	CASSHSGELFF
TRBD2	many	TRBV6-2/TRBV6-3	TRBJ2-1	TGTGCCAGCAGGAGCGGGAGTAGTGGCAATGAGCAGTTCTTC	CASRSGSSGNEQFF
.	many	TRBV4-2	TRBJ1-2	TGTGCCAGCAGCCAAGATCGCGGTTTTCCTGTCTATGGCTACACCTTC	CASSQDRGFPVYGYTF
.	few	TRBV27	TRBJ2-7	TGTGCCAGCAGTCCCTTCATCGGGACTGTGGGCTACGAGCAGTACTTC	CASSPFIGTVGYEQYF
.	.	TRBV28	TRBJ2-7	TGTGCCTGCAGTTTCCAGCGATACGAGCAGTACTTC	CACSFQRYEQYF
.	many	TRBV28	TRBJ1-1	TGTGCCAGCAGCGACCGGACAGTAAACACTGAAGCTTTCTTT	CASSDRTVNTEAFF
.	many	TRBV20-1	TRBJ2-1	TGCAGTGCTAGAGATTCGAGTCGGGGTGAGCAGTTCTTC	CSARDSSRGEQFF
.	many	TRBV12-3/TRBV12-4	TRBJ2-5	TGTGCCAGCAGCATTAACCAAGAGACCCAGTACTTC	CASSINQETQYF
.	.	TRBV24-1	TRBJ2-7	TGTGCCACCAGTGATTATAACTCCTACGAGCAGTACTTC	CATSDYNSYEQYF
.	few	TRBV12-5	TRBJ2-5	TGTGCTAGTATCCCGGACAGCCAAGAGACCCAGTACTTC	CASIPDSQETQYF
TRBD2	many	TRBV20-1	TRBJ2-3	TGCAGTGCTAGAGATAGCGGGACTAGCACAGATACGCAGTATTTT	CSARDSGTSTDTQYF
TRBD1	.	TRBV2	TRBJ1-2	TGTGCCAACAGGGCCGGGACAGGCTATGGCTACACCTTC	CANRAGTGYGYTF